The 13 T cell receptor beta chains below come from one sample, sequenced in a study of cytomegalovirus exposure and HLA in healthy donors. Use of 60 Vbeta and 13 Jbeta primers characterized the PCR. The protocol was immunoSEQ multiplex PCR, while the TCRdb copy is restricted to in-frame clones and leaves out a portion. Among under 200,000 clones, around 81% were seen once, and the ten largest hold 1.5% to 1.7%. The sequenced sample consisted of PBMCs. These receptors came from a man aged 40-49 years in good health and CMV-seronegative.

The gene calls are TRBV28 and TRBJ2-5; TRBD2 agrees at 10 bases. The DNA matches TRBJ2-7 better at its end, which makes the J call doubtful. CDR1 is MDHEN and CDR2 is SYDVKM in the germline V gene. This CDR3 region has 15 residues. The CDR3 loop reads CASTGGLAVSYEQYF. DNA of the CDR3: TGTGCCAGCACCGGCGGACTAGCGGTTTCCTACGAGCAGTACTTC.

This CDR3 reads CASSFPGNYGYTF. The CDR3 nucleotides read TGTGCCAGCAGCTTCCCGGGGAACTATGGCTACACCTTC. The rearrangement uses TRBV5-6 and TRBJ1-2; D call uncertain. CDR3 length: 13 amino acids. Looked up from germline, CDR1 is SGHDT and CDR2 is YYEEEE. V was shortened by 2 bases and J by 2 bases, with 7 bases between the two germline ends.

The chain joins TRBV6-1 to TRBJ1-5; D is perhaps TRBD1 (5 bases). CDR1 is MNHNS and CDR2 is SASEGT in the germline V gene. The V and J ends lost 5 bases and 4 bases respectively, with 12 bases between them. CDR3 length: 14 amino acids. The CDR3 coding sequence is TGTGCCAGCAGTCGGGTCCAGGGAAATCAGCCCCAGCATTTT. Its protein is CASSRVQGNQPQHF.

J is TRBJ1-2 and V is TRBV9; 10 bases fit TRBD1. V lost 4 bases to trimming and J lost 7 bases; unmatched junction nucleotides: 10. The CDR3 length is 15 residues. Germline values: CDR1 SGDLS, CDR2 YYNGEE. In nucleotides, the CDR3 is TGTGCCAGCAGCCCAACCGACAGGGGGCTGGGTGGCTACACCTTC. It yields the protein CASSPTDRGLGGYTF. Full variable domain (remainder filled in from reference TRBV9 and TRBJ1-2): DSGVTQTPKHLITATGQRVTLRCSPRSGDLSVYWYQQSLDQGLQFLIQYYNGEERAKGNILERFSAQQFPDLHSELNLSSLELGDSALYFCASSPTDRGLGGYTFGSGTRLTVV.

CDR3 region: CASSLDGLVRGNGYEQYV. DNA for the CDR3: TGTGCCAGCAGCTTGGATGGGTTGGTCCGGGGAAATGGGTACGAGCAGTACGTC. The rearrangement joins TRBV5-7 to TRBJ2-7; a weak D match, TRBD2 (5 bases). TRBV5-7 is an open reading frame, and its role is uncertain. The V gene lost 0 bases and the J gene lost 4 bases, with 23 bases spanning the gap. CDR3 length: 18 amino acids.

This chain joins TRBV7-2 and TRBJ1-3, with 7 bases fitting TRBD1. Germline CDR1 SGHTA, CDR2 FQGNSA. The J segment lost 2 bases and the V segment lost 5 bases, leaving 6 bases of the junction unmatched. This CDR3 is built from 15 residues. CDR3 sequence reads: CASSLKTGTGNTIYF. CDR3 bases: TGTGCCAGCAGCCTAAAGACAGGGACTGGAAACACCATATATTTT.

V gene TRBV15 combines with J gene TRBJ2-3, with D unclear. Germline CDR1 and CDR2: LNHNV and YYDKDF (reference sequence). This CDR3 has 14 amino acids. V was cut by 3 bases and J by 0 bases, with 7 bases left in between. The CDR3 reads CATSRTFSTDTQYF. The CDR3 DNA is TGTGCCACCAGCAGGACATTTAGCACAGATACGCAGTATTTT.

The V call is TRBV9, the J call TRBJ2-5, with unresolved D. The CDR3 contains 11 residues. Germline V lookup: CDR1 SGDLS, CDR2 YYNGEE. V lost 4 bases to trimming and J lost 3 bases, with 4 bases between them. CDR3 protein: CASSREETQYF. The CDR3 DNA follows: TGTGCCAGCAGCCGGGAAGAGACCCAGTACTTC.

This rearrangement joins TRBV7-3 to TRBJ1-2, with a tentative D call TRBD1 (6 bases). The V gene's germline CDR1 is SGHTA and CDR2 FQGTGA. This CDR3 contains 13 residues. Trimming left V 3 bases short and J 6 bases short, with 11 bases between. The CDR3 bases are TGTGCCAGCAGCTTCGACAGGAGTCATGGCTACACCTTC. This translates into CASSFDRSHGYTF.

The CDR3 coding sequence is TGCAGCGTTGGGCCCCCTAGCGGGAGGGTCGACGAGCAGTACTTC. Translation: CSVGPPSGRVDEQYF. The chain links TRBV29-1 to TRBJ2-7; TRBD2 matches at 12 bases. Germline assignment: CDR1 SQVTM and CDR2 ANQGSEA. J lost 5 bases, V lost 4 bases, and 9 bases had no gene match. This CDR3 spans 15 amino acids.

The chain couples TRBV4-1 to TRBJ2-7; 11 bases are a match to TRBD2. CDR1 is MGHRA and CDR2 is YSYEKL in the germline V gene. The V and J ends lost 1 base and 6 bases, in that order; junction bases with no gene match: 2. The CDR3 is 14 residues long. The CDR3 DNA sequence: TGCGCCAGCAGCCAAGGACTAGCGGGACGCGAGCAGTACTTC. This encodes CASSQGLAGREQYF.

As regards this clone: The junction shows a germline mismatch at one end, possibly a read error. This chain links TRBV7-9 with TRBJ2-4; the D gene is possibly TRBD2 (7 bases). Germline loops: CDR1 SEHNR, CDR2 FQNEAQ (reference sequence). CDR3 length: 13 residues. CDR3 nucleotides: TGTGCCAGCAGCCGAGGGGGACTAAACAGTCAGTACTTC. It specifies CASSRGGLNSQYF.

The rearrangement links TRBV27 to TRBJ1-5; 8 bases are a match to TRBD1. The germline gives CDR1 MNHEY, CDR2 SMNVEV (reference sequence). This CDR3 contains 13 residues. After removal of 6 bases from V and 3 bases from J, the junction contained 1 base not matched to a gene. Here the CDR3 reads CASRGQANQPQHF. The DNA for the CDR3 is TGTGCCAGCAGGGGACAGGCCAATCAGCCCCAGCATTTT.